These 25 T cell receptor beta chains share one sample of origin, sequenced in a study of shared clonotypes between healthy human individuals (TCRdb year 2020). For the CD8 naive samples, CD45RO-negative cells were positively selected for CCR7, yielding a CD45RA+CCR7+ population from which TemRA cells were excluded. The library was generated by the immunoSEQ multiplex PCR assay. Drawn from immuneACCESS, this table holds only the in-frame rearrangements with V and J called that TCRdb kept. Clones are partly lost; checked studies trace under half to an unresolved V gene and leave the rest unexplained. For this sample there are about 2.1 million clones; about 92% appear just once. The top ten hold 1.5% to 2% of the sample. The sample taken for sequencing was naive CD8+ T cells from PBMCs. The cell subset or site label corresponds to: CD45RA+CCR7+. The source of these receptors is a man aged 18 to 29 in good health. Some clones in this sample may be carry-over from other donors' samples.

Details on this clone: It differs at one base from a far larger clone, so likely a read error. V usage is TRBV11-3 and J usage is TRBJ1-3, with D perhaps matching TRBD1 (5 bases). Germline CDR1 reads SGHNT; CDR2 reads YENEEA. There are 15 residues in the CDR3. The CDR3 reads CVSSLGGGTGNTIYF. DNA for the CDR3: TGTGTCAGCAGCCTCGGGGGAGGAACTGGAAACACCATATATTTT.

This clone was seen just once. The chain joins TRBV29-1 to TRBJ2-2, with D possibly matching TRBD2 (5 bases). The germline V gene encodes CDR1 SQVTM and CDR2 ANQGSEA. V was cut by 4 bases and J by 0 bases, with 15 bases left in between. This CDR3 has 16 residues. The CDR3 region is CSVVLAARSNTGELFF. CDR3 bases: TGCAGCGTTGTTCTAGCAGCCCGATCGAACACCGGGGAGCTGTTTTTT.

This rearrangement joins TRBV28 to TRBJ2-7; D is unresolved. V was cut by 4 bases and J by 0 bases, with 13 bases left in between. This CDR3 has 15 amino acids. Per the germline V gene, CDR1 is MDHEN and CDR2 is SYDVKM. CDR3 DNA: TGTGCCAGCAGTTCCTCGGACGCCGGCTCCTACGAGCAGTACTTC. Translating gives CASSSSDAGSYEQYF.

This chain joins TRBV5-3 and TRBJ2-3; the match to TRBD2 covers 9 bases. TRBV5-3 falls under the ORF class, with uncertain function. The V gene end was trimmed by 4 bases and the J gene end by 2 bases; junction bases not matched to a gene: 8. This CDR3 is 16 amino acids long. In DNA form, the CDR3 reads TGTGCCAGAAGCGTGGTAGCGGGAGCATCCACAGATACGCAGTATTTT. This gives the protein CARSVVAGASTDTQYF.

Notes on this clone: The sample contains more than one DNA sequence encoding this CDR3. J is TRBJ2-7 and V is TRBV28, with TRBD1 matching over 7 bases. CDR3 size: 13 residues. Germline loops: CDR1 MDHEN, CDR2 SYDVKM. Trimming removed 4 bases from V and 6 bases from J; junction bases left unmatched: 6. The CDR3 coding sequence is TGTGCCAGCAGTTGGGCAGGGGGAGCCGAGCAGTACTTC. Amino acid sequence: CASSWAGGAEQYF.

This clone has a single count. A much larger clone differs by one base, so this may be a read error. Other DNA sequences in this specimen translate into the identical CDR3. The rearrangement links TRBV11-2 to TRBJ2-7; no firm D call. CDR3 length: 12 residues. From germline, CDR1 is SGHAT and CDR2 FQNNGV. Trimming took off 1 base at V and 3 bases at J, with 4 bases between the two ends. CDR3 nucleotides: TGTGCCAGCAGCTTAGGAGTCTACGAGCAGTACTTC. Encoded protein: CASSLGVYEQYF.

This rearrangement joins TRBV7-9 to TRBJ1-2; 7 bases are shared with TRBD1. The length of the CDR3 is 15 residues. Germline V gene sequence: CDR1 SEHNR, CDR2 FQNEAQ (reference sequence). Trimming at V came to 0 bases and at J to 8 bases, leaving 9 bases not matched to a gene. Written as DNA, the CDR3 is TGTGCCAGCAGCTTAGCCCAGGGGGGGAGACTCGGCTACACCTTC. Encoded protein: CASSLAQGGRLGYTF. Variable domain in full (rest from reference TRBV7-9 and TRBJ1-2): DTGVSQNPRHKITKRGQNVTFRCDPISEHNRLYWYRQTLGQGPEFLTYFQNEAQLEKSRLLSDRFSAERPKGSFSTLEIQRTEQGDSAMYLCASSLAQGGRLGYTFGSGTRLTVV.

V is TRBV27 and J is TRBJ1-3, with no clear D. The V end was cut by 9 bases, the J end by 0 bases, with 9 bases between. Germline CDR1 reads MNHEY; CDR2 reads SMNVEV (reference sequence). This CDR3 spans 13 amino acids. The CDR3, as DNA: TGTGCCAGTGCCCAGAGCTCTGGAAACACCATATATTTT. Protein sequence: CASAQSSGNTIYF.

The genes are TRBV7-9 and TRBJ2-7, with TRBD1 matching 10 bases. The junction had 11 bases not matched to a gene; V was cut back by 4 bases and J by 2 bases. The germline V gene encodes CDR1 SEHNR and CDR2 FQNEAQ (reference sequence). The CDR3 has 17 residues. CDR3 region: CASSSSLGTGVPYEQYF. CDR3 in DNA: TGTGCCAGCAGCTCCTCCTTGGGGACAGGGGTACCCTACGAGCAGTACTTC.

V is TRBV5-1 and J is TRBJ2-1; 10 bases are shared with TRBD2. The V gene's germline CDR1 is SGHRS and CDR2 YFSETQ. J lost 4 bases, V lost 0 bases, and 7 bases had no gene match. The CDR3 has 17 residues. CDR3 bases: TGCGCCAGCAGCTTGGCCCAACTAGCGGGGTTATACAATGAGCAGTTCTTC. It translates to CASSLAQLAGLYNEQFF.

The V gene is TRBV12-5, the J gene TRBJ2-3, with a weak D call TRBD1 (5 bases). The V gene lost 6 bases and the J gene lost 10 bases, with 17 bases spanning the gap. The V gene's germline CDR1 is LGHNT and CDR2 FRNRAP. The CDR3 loop spans 13 amino acids. CDR3 coding DNA: TGTGCTAGTGGCCCGGGCCTTCAGACAGCGCAGTATTTT. Translated: CASGPGLQTAQYF.

The gene calls are TRBV7-3 and TRBJ2-1, with D unclear. V was pared by 1 base and J by 1 base, with 8 bases between. The germline V gene encodes CDR1 SGHTA and CDR2 FQGTGA. The CDR3 is 15 amino acids. CDR3: CASSLIAASYNEQFF. CDR3 sequence (DNA): TGTGCCAGCAGCTTAATCGCGGCGTCCTACAATGAGCAGTTCTTC.

V usage is TRBV15 and J usage is TRBJ1-4; D possibly corresponds to TRBD1 (6 bases). This CDR3 contains 13 residues. Trimming took off 8 bases at V and 3 bases at J, with 10 bases between the two ends. Germline loops: CDR1 LNHNV, CDR2 YYDKDF (reference sequence). The CDR3 region has the DNA TGTGCCACCCGGACAGTTCCTAATGAAAAACTGTTTTTT. Protein product: CATRTVPNEKLFF.

The rearrangement uses TRBV7-2 and TRBJ1-2; the match to TRBD1 covers 7 bases. The CDR3 is made up of 15 amino acids. The germline V gene encodes CDR1 SGHTA and CDR2 FQGNSA. Trimming at V came to 4 bases and at J to 0 bases, leaving 5 bases not matched to a gene. In nucleotides, the CDR3 is TGTGCCAGCAGCTGGGGGACAGTTACTAACTATGGCTACACCTTC. It translates to CASSWGTVTNYGYTF.

The J gene is TRBJ1-2, the V gene TRBV29-1; D remains ambiguous. Germline CDR1 SQVTM, CDR2 ANQGSEA. The CDR3 totals 14 residues. The germline V and J ends were trimmed by 4 bases and 4 bases, with 16 bases remaining between them. The CDR3 is CSVVGGSQLYGYTF. CDR3 DNA: TGCAGCGTTGTGGGTGGCAGCCAGCTCTATGGCTACACCTTC.

The rearrangement links TRBV4-2 to TRBJ2-7; 8 bases fit TRBD2. The CDR3 extends over 14 amino acids. The junction had 10 bases not matched to a gene; V was cut back by 4 bases and J by 8 bases. CDR1 and CDR2 from the germline V gene are LGHNA and YNFKEQ. CDR3 in amino acids: CASSPPGTSDQQYF. For the CDR3, the DNA is TGTGCCAGCAGCCCGCCGGGGACTAGTGATCAGCAGTACTTC.

The rearrangement uses TRBV25-1 and TRBJ2-1; D remains unclear. CDR1 is MGHDK, CDR2 SYGVNS, per germline. Trimming cost V 3 bases and J 2 bases, with 11 bases left between them. The CDR3 spans 15 residues. CDR3 DNA: TGTGCCAGCAGTGATGGAGCGTCAACCTACAATGAGCAGTTCTTC. Its translation: CASSDGASTYNEQFF.

In its sample, this clone was seen once. The chain links TRBV6-6 to TRBJ2-7; either TRBD1 or TRBD2 may fit D (5 bases each). The ends were cut back, 7 bases at V and 4 bases at J, with 17 bases in the middle. Per germline, CDR1 MNHNY and CDR2 SVGAGI (reference sequence). CDR3 length: 14 residues. The CDR3: CASTPGQVGYEQYF. CDR3 in DNA: TGTGCCAGCACCCCGGGGCAGGTGGGTTACGAGCAGTACTTC.

In the case of this clone: Other DNA sequences in this sample translate to the same CDR3. The chain links TRBV27 to TRBJ2-2; D is ambiguous. The germline V and J ends were trimmed by 2 bases and 3 bases, with 7 bases remaining between them. Looked up from germline, CDR1 is MNHEY and CDR2 is SMNVEV (reference sequence). The CDR3 covers 14 residues. In nucleotides, the CDR3 is TGTGCCAGCAGTTTAGGCAGTCACACCGGGGAGCTGTTTTTT. It yields the protein CASSLGSHTGELFF.

This clone was counted a few times. V gene TRBV7-9 combines with J gene TRBJ1-1; the D is unclear. This CDR3 spans 15 amino acids. CDR1 is SEHNR, CDR2 FQNEAQ, per germline (reference sequence). Trimming left V 7 bases short and J 0 bases short, with 15 bases between. CDR3 loop: CASMWLLGVNTEAFF. CDR3 coding DNA: TGTGCCAGCATGTGGCTTCTCGGCGTGAACACTGAAGCTTTCTTT.

This chain joins TRBV7-2 and TRBJ2-7; 10 bases are shared with TRBD2. The CDR3 length is 15 residues. Germline assignment: CDR1 SGHTA and CDR2 FQGNSA. Trimming took 1 base from V and 6 from J; bases not matched to a gene: 6. The CDR3 sequence: CASSLDLAGVGEQYF. The CDR3, as DNA: TGTGCCAGCAGCTTAGATCTAGCGGGAGTGGGCGAGCAGTACTTC. Drawing the rest from reference TRBV7-2 and TRBJ2-7, the complete variable domain is GAGVSQSPSNKVTEKGKDVELRCDPISGHTALYWYRQSLGQGLEFLIYFQGNSAPDKSGLPSDRFSAERTGGSVSTLTIQRTQQEDSAVYLCASSLDLAGVGEQYFGPGTRLTVT.

The V gene is TRBV9, the J gene TRBJ2-1, with 8 bases identical to TRBD1. The CDR3 is 15 residues long. Germline V lookup: CDR1 SGDLS, CDR2 YYNGEE. J lost 8 bases, V lost 3 bases, and 10 bases had no gene match. The CDR3: CASSGTGTGIDEQFF. The CDR3 region has the DNA TGTGCCAGCAGCGGGACCGGGACAGGTATCGATGAGCAGTTCTTC.

This clone was counted once. The J gene is TRBJ2-3, the V gene TRBV29-1, with 8 bases matching TRBD1. The CDR3 sequence is 13 residues long. The trim removed 7 bases at V and 4 bases at J, leaving 7 bases unmatched. Germline V gives CDR1 SQVTM, CDR2 ANQGSEA. CDR3 protein: CSARTGLADTQYF. The CDR3, as DNA: TGCAGCGCCCGGACAGGGTTGGCAGATACGCAGTATTTT.

The CDR3 protein is CASSPGLELTEQFF. CDR3 in DNA: TGTGCCAGCAGTCCGGGACTAGAACTCACTGAGCAGTTCTTC. The chain joins TRBV28 to TRBJ2-1; 8 nucleotides agree with TRBD2. V was pared by 5 bases and J by 9 bases, with 9 bases of the junction left unmatched. The CDR3 runs to 14 residues. Looked up from germline, CDR1 is MDHEN and CDR2 is SYDVKM. Full variable domain (rest looked up from reference TRBV28 and TRBJ2-1): DVKVTQSSRYLVKRTGEKVFLECVQDMDHENMFWYRQDPGLGLRLIYFSYDVKMKEKGDIPEGYSVSREKKERFSLILESASTNQTSMYLCASSPGLELTEQFFGPGTRLTVL.

With regard to this clone: This same CDR3 is encoded by further DNA sequences in the sample. In DNA form, the CDR3 reads TGTGCCAGCAGCGTAGGGCAGGGAGGCACAGATACGCAGTATTTT. Translation: CASSVGQGGTDTQYF. The gene calls are TRBV9 and TRBJ2-3; D is perhaps TRBD1 or TRBD2 (5 bases each). The CDR3 extends over 15 amino acids. Germline values: CDR1 SGDLS, CDR2 YYNGEE. Trimming took 0 bases from V and 1 from J, leaving 9 bases between them. Based on the CDR3 plus reference TRBV9 and TRBJ2-3, the full variable domain is DSGVTQTPKHLITATGQRVTLRCSPRSGDLSVYWYQQSLDQGLQFLIQYYNGEERAKGNILERFSAQQFPDLHSELNLSSLELGDSALYFCASSVGQGGTDTQYFGPGTRLTVL.